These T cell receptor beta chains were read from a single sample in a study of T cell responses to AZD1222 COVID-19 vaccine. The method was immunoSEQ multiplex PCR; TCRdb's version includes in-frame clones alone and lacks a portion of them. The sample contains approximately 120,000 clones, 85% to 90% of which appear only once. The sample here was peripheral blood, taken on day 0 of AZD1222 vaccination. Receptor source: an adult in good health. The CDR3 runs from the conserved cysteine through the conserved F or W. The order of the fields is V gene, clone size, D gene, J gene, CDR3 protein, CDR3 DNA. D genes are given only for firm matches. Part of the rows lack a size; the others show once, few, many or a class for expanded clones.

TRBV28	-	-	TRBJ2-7	CASSLGQLYEQYF	TGTGCCAGCAGTTTGGGCCAGCTTTACGAGCAGTACTTC
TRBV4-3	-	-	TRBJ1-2	CASSQVNSKGYTF	TGCGCCAGCAGCCAGGTTAACTCAAAAGGCTACACCTTC
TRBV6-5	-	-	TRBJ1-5	CASRQFSNQPQHF	TGTGCCAGCCGACAGTTTAGCAATCAGCCCCAGCATTTT
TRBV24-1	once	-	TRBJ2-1	CATSDPGLQRRGPDEQFF	TGTGCCACCAGTGACCCGGGGCTTCAGCGGCGAGGACCGGATGAGCAGTTCTTC
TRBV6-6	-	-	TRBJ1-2	CASSYVGVYGYTF	TGTGCCAGCAGTTACGTAGGGGTCTATGGCTACACCTTC
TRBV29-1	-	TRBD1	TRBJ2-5	CSVHRGETQYF	TGCAGCGTTCACAGGGGAGAGACCCAGTACTTC
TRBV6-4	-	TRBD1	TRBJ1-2	CARTTGVGSNYGYTF	TGTGCCAGGACGACAGGGGTTGGCTCTAACTATGGCTACACCTTC
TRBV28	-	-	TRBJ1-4	CASRGGASNEKLFF	TGTGCCAGCAGAGGGGGGGCGAGTAATGAAAAACTGTTTTTT
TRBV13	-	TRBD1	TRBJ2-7	CASSFKGAEQYF	TGTGCCAGCAGCTTCAAGGGGGCGGAGCAGTACTTC
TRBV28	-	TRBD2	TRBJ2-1	CASNVPGEGRHEQFF	TGTGCCAGCAACGTTCCGGGGGAGGGCAGGCATGAGCAGTTCTTC
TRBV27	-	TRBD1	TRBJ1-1	CASLKRPGQGGMNTEAFF	TGTGCCAGCCTCAAACGTCCGGGGCAGGGGGGAATGAACACTGAAGCTTTCTTT
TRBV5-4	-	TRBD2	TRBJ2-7	CASSLGTSGRAEQYF	TGTGCCAGCAGCTTAGGGACTAGCGGGAGGGCCGAGCAGTACTTC
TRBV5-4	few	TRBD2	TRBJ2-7	CASSSTSGGYEQYF	TGTGCCAGCAGTTCAACTAGCGGGGGTTACGAGCAGTACTTC
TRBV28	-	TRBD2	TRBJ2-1	CASIEGRAGGWNEQFF	TGTGCCAGCATAGAAGGAAGGGCGGGAGGATGGAATGAGCAGTTCTTC
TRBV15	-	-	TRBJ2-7	CATSRSPTGTHYEQYF	TGTGCCACCAGCAGATCACCAACCGGGACCCACTACGAGCAGTACTTC
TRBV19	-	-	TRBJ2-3	CASSTSSGATDTQYF	TGTGCCAGTAGTACCTCTTCCGGCGCCACAGATACGCAGTATTTT
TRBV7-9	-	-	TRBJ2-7	CASSLEGVAYEQYF	TGTGCCAGCAGCTTGGAGGGGGTCGCCTACGAGCAGTACTTC
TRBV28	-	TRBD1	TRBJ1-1	CASSASGTGLWNTEAFF	TGTGCCAGCAGTGCATCCGGGACAGGGTTGTGGAACACTGAAGCTTTCTTT
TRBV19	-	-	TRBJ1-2	CASTGQLHANYGYTF	TGTGCCAGCACTGGACAGCTACACGCCAACTATGGCTACACCTTC
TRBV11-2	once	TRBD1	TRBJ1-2	CASRPQDREAYGYTF	TGTGCCAGCAGGCCACAAGACAGGGAAGCCTATGGCTACACCTTC
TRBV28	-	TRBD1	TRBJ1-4	CASRPGQGNQKLFF	TGTGCCAGCAGGCCGGGACAGGGAAATCAAAAACTGTTTTTT
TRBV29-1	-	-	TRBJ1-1	CSDTQGRGTEAFF	TGCAGCGACACGCAGGGTAGGGGCACTGAAGCTTTCTTT
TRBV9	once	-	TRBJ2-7	CASSVAGTPLGEQYF	TGTGCCAGCAGCGTAGCCGGGACTCCCCTTGGGGAGCAGTACTTC
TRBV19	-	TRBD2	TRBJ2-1	CASSIDLAGDFKFF	TGTGCCAGTAGTATAGATCTAGCGGGAGATTTTAAGTTCTTC
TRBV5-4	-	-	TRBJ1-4	CASSLGRPNEKLFF	TGTGCCAGCAGCTTGGGACGGCCTAATGAAAAACTGTTTTTT
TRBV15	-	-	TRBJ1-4	CATRGTNEKLFF	TGTGCCACCAGAGGTACTAATGAAAAACTGTTTTTT
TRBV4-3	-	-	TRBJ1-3	CASSQDSGGWVIYF	TGCGCCAGCAGCCAAGATAGCGGCGGCTGGGTCATATATTTT
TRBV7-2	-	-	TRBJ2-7	CASSKQGQRGTFWYEQYF	TGTGCCAGCAGCAAACAGGGACAACGTGGCACGTTCTGGTACGAGCAGTACTTC
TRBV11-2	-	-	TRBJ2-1	CASTSHGVGNMVGQFF	TGTGCCAGCACCAGCCATGGAGTGGGTAATATGGTTGGGCAGTTCTTC
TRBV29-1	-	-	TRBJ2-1	CSVEVPDSTKLQFF	TGCAGCGTTGAAGTTCCCGACAGTACCAAGCTGCAGTTCTTC
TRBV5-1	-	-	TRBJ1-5	CASRPEGQSQPQHF	TGCGCCAGCAGGCCCGAGGGGCAGAGTCAGCCCCAGCATTTT
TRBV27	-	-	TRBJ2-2	CASRLTGHANTGELFF	TGTGCCAGCAGATTGACGGGACACGCGAACACCGGGGAGCTGTTTTTT
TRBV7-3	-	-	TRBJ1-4	CASSLTGRANEKLFF	TGTGCCAGCAGCCTGACTGGTAGGGCTAATGAAAAACTGTTTTTT
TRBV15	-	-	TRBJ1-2	CATSSAPANYGYTF	TGTGCCACCAGCAGCGCCCCAGCTAACTATGGCTACACCTTC
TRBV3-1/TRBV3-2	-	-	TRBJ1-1	CASGGEAGGNTEAFF	TGTGCCAGCGGAGGGGAGGCAGGAGGGAACACTGAAGCTTTCTTT
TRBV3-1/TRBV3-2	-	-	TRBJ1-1	CASSLRSAEAFF	TGTGCCAGCAGCCTGAGATCTGCTGAAGCTTTCTTT
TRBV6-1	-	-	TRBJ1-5	CASSDLAGTLNQPQHF	TGTGCCAGCAGTGACTTAGCCGGGACACTCAATCAGCCCCAGCATTTT
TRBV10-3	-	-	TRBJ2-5	CAISEKRKETQYF	TGTGCCATCAGTGAGAAACGTAAAGAGACCCAGTACTTC
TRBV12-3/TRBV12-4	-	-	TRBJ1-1	CASSYGRDTEAFF	TGTGCCAGCAGCTACGGACGGGACACTGAAGCTTTCTTT
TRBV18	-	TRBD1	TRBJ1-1	CASAGTGGTEAFF	TGTGCCAGCGCCGGGACAGGGGGCACTGAAGCTTTCTTT
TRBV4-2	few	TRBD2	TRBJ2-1	CASSQEPLAGAGFNEQFF	TGTGCCAGCAGCCAAGAGCCCTTAGCGGGCGCAGGTTTCAATGAGCAGTTCTTC
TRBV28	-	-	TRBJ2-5	CASSYRAFRGRGEETQYF	TGTGCCAGCAGTTATCGGGCTTTCAGAGGGAGAGGAGAAGAGACCCAGTACTTC
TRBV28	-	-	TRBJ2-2	CASRVPGQSHGGELFF	TGTGCCAGCAGGGTCCCCGGTCAAAGTCATGGCGGGGAGCTGTTTTTT
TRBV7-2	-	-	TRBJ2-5	CASSFYRDAGETQYF	TGTGCCAGCAGCTTTTACCGGGACGCCGGAGAGACCCAGTACTTC
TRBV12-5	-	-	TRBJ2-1	CASGSEGLPATYNEQFF	TGTGCTAGTGGTTCTGAAGGTTTACCTGCCACCTACAATGAGCAGTTCTTC
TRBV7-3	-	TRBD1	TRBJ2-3	CASSRQGAGDTQYF	TGTGCCAGCAGCCGGCAGGGGGCAGGAGATACGCAGTATTTT
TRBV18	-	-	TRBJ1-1	CASSPYGQLNTEAFF	TGTGCCAGCTCACCTTACGGACAGCTGAACACTGAAGCTTTCTTT
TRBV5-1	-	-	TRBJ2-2	CASSGPGTTGELFF	TGCGCCAGCAGCGGTCCGGGAACCACCGGGGAGCTGTTTTTT
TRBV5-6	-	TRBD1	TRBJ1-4	CASSSQGANEKLFF	TGTGCCAGCAGCTCACAGGGGGCGAATGAAAAACTGTTTTTT
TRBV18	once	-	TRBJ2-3	CASSNSTDTQYF	TGTGCCAGCTCAAATAGCACAGATACGCAGTATTTT
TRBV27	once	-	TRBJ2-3	CASSLGFSPDTQYF	TGTGCCAGCAGTCTCGGGTTTAGCCCAGATACGCAGTATTTT
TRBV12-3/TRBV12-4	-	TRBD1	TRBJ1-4	CASMRQGDEKLFF	TGTGCCAGCATGCGACAGGGGGATGAAAAACTGTTTTTT
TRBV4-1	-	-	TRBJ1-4	CASSQGAALNEKLFF	TGCGCCAGCAGCCAAGGGGCAGCGCTTAATGAAAAACTGTTTTTT
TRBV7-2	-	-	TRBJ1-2	CASSTDSLNYGYTF	TGTGCCAGCAGCACGGACAGCTTGAACTATGGCTACACCTTC